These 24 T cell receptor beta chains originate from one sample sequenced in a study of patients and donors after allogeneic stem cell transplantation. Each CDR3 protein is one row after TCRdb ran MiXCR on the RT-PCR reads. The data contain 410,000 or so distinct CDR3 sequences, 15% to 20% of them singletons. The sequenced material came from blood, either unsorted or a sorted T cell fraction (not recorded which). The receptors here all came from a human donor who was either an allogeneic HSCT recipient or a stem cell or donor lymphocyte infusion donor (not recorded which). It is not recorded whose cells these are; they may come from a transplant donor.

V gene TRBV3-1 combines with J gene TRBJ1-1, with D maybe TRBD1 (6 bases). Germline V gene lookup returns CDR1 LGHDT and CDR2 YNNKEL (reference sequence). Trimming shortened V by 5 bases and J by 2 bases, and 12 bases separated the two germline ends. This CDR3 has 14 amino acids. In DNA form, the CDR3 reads TGTGCCAGCAGCGAATCCGGGACAAACACTGAAGCTTTCTTT. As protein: CASSESGTNTEAFF.

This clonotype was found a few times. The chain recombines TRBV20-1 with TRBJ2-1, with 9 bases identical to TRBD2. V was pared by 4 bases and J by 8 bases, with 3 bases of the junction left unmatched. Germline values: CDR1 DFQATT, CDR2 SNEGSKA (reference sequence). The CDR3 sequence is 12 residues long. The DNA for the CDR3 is TGCAGTGCTACACTAGCGGGCTATGAGCAGTTCTTC. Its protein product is CSATLAGYEQFF.

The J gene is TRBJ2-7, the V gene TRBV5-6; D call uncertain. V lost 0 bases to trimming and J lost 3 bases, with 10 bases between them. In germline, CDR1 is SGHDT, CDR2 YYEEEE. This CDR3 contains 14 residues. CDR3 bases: TGTGCCAGCAGCTTGGCCGGGTCCGGCTACGAGCAGTACTTC. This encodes CASSLAGSGYEQYF.

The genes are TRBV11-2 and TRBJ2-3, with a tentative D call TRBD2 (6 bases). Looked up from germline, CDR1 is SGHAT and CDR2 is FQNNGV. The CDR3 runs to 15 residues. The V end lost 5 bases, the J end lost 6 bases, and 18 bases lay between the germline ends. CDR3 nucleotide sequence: TGTGCCAGCAGCCGCGGGACCGAGAGGTGGGATACGCAGTATTTT. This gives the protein CASSRGTERWDTQYF.

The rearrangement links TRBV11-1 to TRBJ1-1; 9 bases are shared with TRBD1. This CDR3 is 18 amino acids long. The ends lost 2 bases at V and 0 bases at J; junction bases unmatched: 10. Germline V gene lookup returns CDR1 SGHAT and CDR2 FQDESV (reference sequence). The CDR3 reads CASSLRSTGGYMNTEAFF. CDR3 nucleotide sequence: TGTGCCAGCAGCTTAAGGTCGACAGGGGGTTACATGAACACTGAAGCTTTCTTT. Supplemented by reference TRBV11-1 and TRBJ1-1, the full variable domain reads EAEVAQSPRYKITEKSQAVAFWCDPISGHATLYWYRQILGQGPELLVQFQDESVVDDSQLPKDRFSAERLKGVDSTLKIQPAELGDSAMYLCASSLRSTGGYMNTEAFFGQGTRLTVV.

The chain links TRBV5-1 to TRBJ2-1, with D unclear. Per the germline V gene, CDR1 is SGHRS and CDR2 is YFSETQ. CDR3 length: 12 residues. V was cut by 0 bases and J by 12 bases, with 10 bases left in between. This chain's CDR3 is CASSLEGFRQFF. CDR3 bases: TGCGCCAGCAGCTTGGAAGGGTTCAGGCAGTTCTTC. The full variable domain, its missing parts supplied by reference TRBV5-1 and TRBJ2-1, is KAGVTQTPRYLIKTRGQQVTLSCSPISGHRSVSWYQQTPGQGLQFLFEYFSETQRNKGNFPGRFSGRQFSNSRSEMNVSTLELGDSALYLCASSLEGFRQFFGPGTRLTVL.

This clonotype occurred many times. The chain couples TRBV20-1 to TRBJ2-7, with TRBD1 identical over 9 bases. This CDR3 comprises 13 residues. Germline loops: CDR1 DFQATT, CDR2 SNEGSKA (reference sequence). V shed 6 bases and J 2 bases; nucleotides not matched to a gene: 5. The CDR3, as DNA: TGCAGTGCCGCTGGGACAGGGACCTACGAGCAGTACTTC. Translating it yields CSAAGTGTYEQYF.

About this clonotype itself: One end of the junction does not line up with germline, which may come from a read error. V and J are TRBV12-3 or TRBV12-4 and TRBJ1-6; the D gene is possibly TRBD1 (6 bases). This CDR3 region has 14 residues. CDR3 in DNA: TGTGCCAGCAGTCTCAGGGGAGAAAATTCACCCTTCCACTTT. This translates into CASSLRGENSPFHF.

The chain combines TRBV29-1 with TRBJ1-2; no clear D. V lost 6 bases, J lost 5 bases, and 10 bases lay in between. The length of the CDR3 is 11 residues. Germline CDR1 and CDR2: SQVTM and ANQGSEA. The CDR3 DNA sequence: TGCAGCGTCTTAATGACTTATGGCTACACCTTC. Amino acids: CSVLMTYGYTF.

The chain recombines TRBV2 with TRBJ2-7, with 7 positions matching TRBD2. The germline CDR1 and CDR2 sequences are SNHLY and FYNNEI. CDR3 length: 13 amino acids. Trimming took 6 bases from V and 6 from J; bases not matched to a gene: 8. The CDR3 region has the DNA TGTGCCAGCAGCCCAGAGACTAGCCGCGAGCAGTACTTC. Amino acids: CASSPETSREQYF.

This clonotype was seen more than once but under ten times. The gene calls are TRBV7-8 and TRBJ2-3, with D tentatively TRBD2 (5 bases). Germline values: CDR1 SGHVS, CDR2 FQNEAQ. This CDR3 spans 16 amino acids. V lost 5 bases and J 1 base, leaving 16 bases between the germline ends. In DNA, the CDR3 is TGTGCCAGCAGCCACCGGAGGCCTCCTCGCACAGATACGCAGTATTTT. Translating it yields CASSHRRPPRTDTQYF. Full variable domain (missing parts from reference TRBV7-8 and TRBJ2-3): GAGVSQSPRYKVAKRGQDVALRCDPISGHVSLFWYQQALGQGPEFLTYFQNEAQLDKSGLPSDRFFAERPEGSVSTLKIQRTQQEDSAVYLCASSHRRPPRTDTQYFGPGTRLTVL.

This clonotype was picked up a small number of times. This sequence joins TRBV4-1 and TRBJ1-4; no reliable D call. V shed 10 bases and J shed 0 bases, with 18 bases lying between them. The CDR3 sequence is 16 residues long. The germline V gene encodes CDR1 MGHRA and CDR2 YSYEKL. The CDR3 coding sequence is TGCGCCACTAGCAGATCTCCGGCGACAACTAATGAAAAACTGTTTTTT. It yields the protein CATSRSPATTNEKLFF.

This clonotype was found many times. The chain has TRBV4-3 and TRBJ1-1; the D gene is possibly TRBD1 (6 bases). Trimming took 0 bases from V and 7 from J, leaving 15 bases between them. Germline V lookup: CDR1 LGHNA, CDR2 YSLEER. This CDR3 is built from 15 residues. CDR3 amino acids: CASSQELQGYREAFF. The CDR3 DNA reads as TGCGCCAGCAGCCAAGAATTACAGGGATATCGTGAAGCTTTCTTT.

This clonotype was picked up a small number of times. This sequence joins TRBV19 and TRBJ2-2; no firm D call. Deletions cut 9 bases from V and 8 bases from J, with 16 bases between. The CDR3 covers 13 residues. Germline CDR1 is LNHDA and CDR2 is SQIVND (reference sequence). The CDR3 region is CASRSRATGELFF. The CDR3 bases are TGTGCCAGCAGGTCCCGAGCGACTGGGGAGCTGTTTTTT.

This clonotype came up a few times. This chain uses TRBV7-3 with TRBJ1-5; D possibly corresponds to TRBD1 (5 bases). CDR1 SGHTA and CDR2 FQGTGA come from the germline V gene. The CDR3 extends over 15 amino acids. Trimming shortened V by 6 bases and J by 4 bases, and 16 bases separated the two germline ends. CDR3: CASRPHQGSNQPQHF. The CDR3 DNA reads TGTGCCAGCAGGCCACACCAGGGTTCTAATCAGCCCCAGCATTTT.

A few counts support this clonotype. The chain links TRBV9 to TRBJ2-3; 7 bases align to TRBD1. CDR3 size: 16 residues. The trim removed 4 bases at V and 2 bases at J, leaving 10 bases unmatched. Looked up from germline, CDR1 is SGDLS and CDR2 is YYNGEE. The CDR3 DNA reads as TGTGCCAGCAGCCGCAACCGGGACAGCTTCACAGATACGCAGTATTTT. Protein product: CASSRNRDSFTDTQYF.

The CDR3: CASSLGGTGNTGELFF. The CDR3 DNA sequence: TGCGCCAGCAGCTTGGGAGGGACAGGGAACACCGGGGAGCTGTTTTTT. J is TRBJ2-2 and V is TRBV5-1; 8 bases map to TRBD1. Trimming cost V 0 bases and J 1 base; bases outside gene matches: 2. Germline CDR1 SGHRS, CDR2 YFSETQ. CDR3 length: 16 residues.

The CDR3 nucleotides read TGTGCCAGCCTATCCTCTGGGGCCAACGTCCTGACTTTC. Its protein is CASLSSGANVLTF. The chain is built from TRBV12-3 or TRBV12-4 and TRBJ2-6, with D uncertain. V shed 8 bases and J shed 0 bases, with 5 bases lying between them. The CDR3 spans 13 residues.

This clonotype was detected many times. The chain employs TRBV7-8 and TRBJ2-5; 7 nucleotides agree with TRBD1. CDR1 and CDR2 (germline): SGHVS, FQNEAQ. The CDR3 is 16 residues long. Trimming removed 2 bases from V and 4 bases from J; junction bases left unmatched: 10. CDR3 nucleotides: TGTGCCAGCAGCTTATGGGACAGCACAGAAGGAGAGACCCAGTACTTC. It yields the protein CASSLWDSTEGETQYF.

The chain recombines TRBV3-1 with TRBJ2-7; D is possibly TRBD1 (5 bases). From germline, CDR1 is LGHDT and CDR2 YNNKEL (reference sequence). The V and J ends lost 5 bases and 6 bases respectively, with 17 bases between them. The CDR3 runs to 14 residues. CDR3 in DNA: TGTGCCAGCAGCTGTACAGGTGCCGTTTGCGAGCAGTACTTC. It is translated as CASSCTGAVCEQYF.

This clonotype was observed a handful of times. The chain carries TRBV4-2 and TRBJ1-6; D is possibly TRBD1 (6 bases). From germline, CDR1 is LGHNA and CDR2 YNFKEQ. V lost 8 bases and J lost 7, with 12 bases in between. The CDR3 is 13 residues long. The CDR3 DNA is TGTGCCAGCGCAGGGGAAAAGAATTCACCCCTCCACTTT. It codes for CASAGEKNSPLHF.

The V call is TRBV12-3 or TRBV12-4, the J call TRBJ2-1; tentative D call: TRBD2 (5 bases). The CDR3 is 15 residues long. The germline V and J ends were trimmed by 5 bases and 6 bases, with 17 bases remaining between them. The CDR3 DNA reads TGTGCCAGCAGTCTCTGGGTGCGCGGAGGCAATGAGCAGTTCTTC. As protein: CASSLWVRGGNEQFF.

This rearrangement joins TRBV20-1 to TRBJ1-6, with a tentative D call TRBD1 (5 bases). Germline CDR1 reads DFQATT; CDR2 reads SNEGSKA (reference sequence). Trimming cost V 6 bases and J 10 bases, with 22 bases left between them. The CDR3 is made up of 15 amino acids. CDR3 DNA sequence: TGCAGTGCCCCCTTGAAAGGCCAGGGCCGGTCACCCCTCCACTTT. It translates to CSAPLKGQGRSPLHF.

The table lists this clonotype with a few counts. This CDR3 reads CASSLRASSGYTGELFF. The CDR3 region has the DNA TGTGCCAGCAGCTTACGAGCGTCTAGCGGCTACACCGGGGAGCTGTTTTTT. The chain has TRBV7-3 and TRBJ2-2; 7 bases align to TRBD2. CDR1 is SGHTA, CDR2 FQGTGA, per germline. Unmatched junction bases numbered 9, after V lost 2 bases and J lost 3 bases. The CDR3 spans 17 residues. Full variable domain (rest looked up from reference TRBV7-3 and TRBJ2-2): GAGVSQTPSNKVTEKGKYVELRCDPISGHTALYWYRQSLGQGPEFLIYFQGTGAADDSGLPNDRFFAVRPEGSVSTLKIQRTERGDSAVYLCASSLRASSGYTGELFFGEGSRLTVL.